One sample yielded the 16 T cell receptor beta chains listed below, sequenced in a study of cytomegalovirus exposure and HLA in healthy donors. PCR involved 60 Vbeta and 13 Jbeta primers. The assay was immunoSEQ multiplex PCR, and TCRdb's table has in-frame clones only and misses some. The table records over 100,000 clones, about three quarters of them present only once. Sequencing was carried out using PBMCs. The receptor source for this set is a woman in her twenties or thirties in good health and CMV-seropositive.

This clone was counted a single time. The chain couples TRBV6-1 to TRBJ1-3; D is perhaps TRBD1 (6 bases). The V gene's germline CDR1 is MNHNS and CDR2 SASEGT. The CDR3 is 14 residues long. Trimming left V 6 bases short and J 3 bases short, with 12 bases between. In DNA, the CDR3 is TGTGCCAGCAGCCGTCACAGGGATGGAAACACCATATATTTT. Translation gives CASSRHRDGNTIYF.

V gene TRBV5-8 combines with J gene TRBJ1-1; D is uncertain. In germline, CDR1 is SGHTS, CDR2 YDEGEE. V was cut by 4 bases and J by 11 bases, with 12 bases left in between. This CDR3 is 11 amino acids long. The CDR3 spells CASSQGLGAFF. The CDR3 region has the DNA TGTGCCAGCAGCCAAGGACTTGGGGCTTTCTTT.

This sequence joins TRBV4-3 and TRBJ2-1, with a weak D call TRBD1 (5 bases). Trimming removed 4 bases from V and 0 bases from J, with 13 bases in between. The CDR3 is made up of 16 amino acids. Per the germline V gene, CDR1 is LGHNA and CDR2 is YSLEER. CDR3 sequence: CASSPVGRSSYNEQFF. CDR3 coding DNA: TGCGCCAGCAGCCCTGTGGGGCGCAGCTCCTACAATGAGCAGTTCTTC.

V usage is TRBV6-5 and J usage is TRBJ1-2; D is uncertain. Germline CDR1 is MNHEY and CDR2 is SVGAGI. The CDR3 length is 15 residues. Trimming took off 0 bases at V and 3 bases at J, with 11 bases between the two ends. The CDR3 DNA reads as TGTGCCAGCAGTTACTCCGGTCGTCGGGACTATGGCTACACCTTC. Protein sequence: CASSYSGRRDYGYTF.

V usage is TRBV14 and J usage is TRBJ2-1; TRBD1 might be the D (5 bases). Trimming cost V 0 bases and J 8 bases, with 17 bases left between them. The germline CDR1 and CDR2 sequences are SGHDN and FVKESK. This CDR3 has 16 residues. The CDR3 nucleotides read TGTGCCAGCAGCCAAGATCAAGGCAGGGTTGTCGATGAGCAGTTCTTC. This gives the protein CASSQDQGRVVDEQFF.

In this sample, this clone turned up once. This chain uses TRBV28 with TRBJ2-1, with a possible D match to TRBD1 (6 bases). Trimming removed 6 bases at V and 4 bases at J, with 16 bases between. The CDR3 loop spans 15 amino acids. Germline CDR1 MDHEN, CDR2 SYDVKM. The CDR3 sequence: CASSLGGQGYNEQFF. The DNA for the CDR3 is TGTGCCAGCAGCCTCGGTGGGCAGGGGTACAATGAGCAGTTCTTC.

The CDR3 sequence: CASSDFCLAGGMADTQYF. DNA of the CDR3: TGTGCCAGCAGTGACTTTTGTCTAGCGGGGGGGATGGCAGATACGCAGTATTTT. The V gene is TRBV6-4, the J gene TRBJ2-3; 12 bases match TRBD2. This CDR3 has 18 residues. J was trimmed by 4 bases and V by 1 base; bases with no gene match: 9. Germline V lookup: CDR1 MRHNA, CDR2 SNTAGT.

This chain links TRBV6-1 with TRBJ2-7, with D unresolved. Germline V CDR1 and CDR2: MNHNS, SASEGT. Trimming took off 0 bases at V and 7 bases at J, with 10 bases between the two ends. The CDR3 is made up of 13 amino acids. As DNA, the CDR3 is TGTGCCAGCAGTGAAGCGTTTGTCAGGGAGCAGTACTTC. The encoded protein is CASSEAFVREQYF.

In its sample, this clone was seen once. This chain links TRBV28 with TRBJ2-3; 9 bases line up with TRBD1. J lost 4 bases, V lost 5 bases, and 4 bases had no gene match. The length of the CDR3 is 14 residues. From germline, CDR1 is MDHEN and CDR2 SYDVKM. The CDR3 DNA sequence: TGTGCCAGCAGTGACAGGGGGTTACCAGATACGCAGTATTTT. Translation gives CASSDRGLPDTQYF.

The V call is TRBV7-2, the J call TRBJ2-5, with D perhaps TRBD2 (7 bases). Germline V CDR1 and CDR2: SGHTA, FQGNSA. With 2 bases removed from V and 4 bases from J, the gap between germline ends came to 11 bases. The CDR3 is made up of 14 amino acids. The CDR3 DNA reads as TGTGCCAGCAGCTTACGAGGGGGGGCAGAGACCCAGTACTTC. Translation gives CASSLRGGAETQYF.

The J gene is TRBJ1-6, the V gene TRBV4-3; D gene unclear. V was shortened by 4 bases and J by 5 bases, with 15 bases between the two germline ends. Germline loops: CDR1 LGHNA, CDR2 YSLEER. The CDR3 loop spans 16 amino acids. The CDR3 sequence: CASSPAGRDNNSPLHF. CDR3 nucleotides: TGCGCCAGCAGCCCAGCGGGGAGGGATAATAATTCACCCCTCCACTTT.

This clone was observed a handful of times. The chain uses TRBV4-1 and TRBJ1-1; maybe TRBD1 (5 bases). The V and J ends lost 1 base and 11 bases respectively, with 17 bases between them. CDR1 MGHRA and CDR2 YSYEKL come from the germline V gene. The CDR3 has 14 residues. CDR3 bases: TGCGCCAGCAGCCAAGGGATCCAATCCGGGGGGGCTTTCTTT. Translated: CASSQGIQSGGAFF.

The V gene is TRBV6-1, the J gene TRBJ2-2, with D perhaps TRBD2 (5 bases). Per germline, CDR1 MNHNS and CDR2 SASEGT. V gave up 2 bases and J gave up 7 bases, with 11 bases separating them. There are 14 residues in the CDR3. This CDR3 reads CASSERWESGELFF. DNA for the CDR3: TGTGCCAGCAGTGAACGATGGGAGAGCGGGGAGCTGTTTTTT.

This clone was seen a single time. This sequence joins TRBV29-1 and TRBJ2-5; the D gene is possibly TRBD1 (7 bases). This CDR3 region has 14 residues. With 4 bases removed from V and 4 bases from J, the gap between germline ends came to 16 bases. The germline V gene has CDR1 SQVTM and CDR2 ANQGSEA. CDR3 sequence: CSVVRRDSLETQYF. The CDR3 coding sequence is TGCAGCGTTGTGCGGAGGGACAGCCTAGAGACCCAGTACTTC.

This clone was counted only a few times. The chain links TRBV5-5 to TRBJ2-7; weak D call: TRBD1 (5 bases). Trimming left V 4 bases short and J 6 bases short, with 20 bases between. CDR1 and CDR2 from the germline V gene are SGHKS and YYEKEE (reference sequence). The CDR3 has 15 residues. DNA of the CDR3: TGTGCCAGCAGCCAGATCCCCGGCTGGGGCGGCGAGCAGTACTTC. Amino acid sequence: CASSQIPGWGGEQYF.

This clone was observed a few times. The genes are TRBV4-1 and TRBJ2-5, with TRBD2 as a possible D gene (5 bases). This CDR3 has 17 amino acids. Germline V gene sequence: CDR1 MGHRA, CDR2 YSYEKL. V was trimmed by 1 base and J by 5 bases, leaving 20 bases between them. The CDR3 is CASSQVAQLVALETQYF. As DNA, the CDR3 is TGCGCCAGCAGCCAAGTCGCGCAGTTGGTAGCGCTGGAGACCCAGTACTTC.